This passage covers 7 T cell receptor beta chains from one sample sequenced in a study of blood T cell repertoires in COVID-19. This table comes from immunoSEQ multiplex PCR, and its TCRdb copy is limited to in-frame clones, with some not included. The table shows over 50,000 clones, with 85% occurring only once. Material for sequencing was peripheral blood. The source is a human donor in a cohort sampled during active COVID-19.

This clone was seen only a few times. The rearrangement joins TRBV14 to TRBJ2-1; 8 positions match TRBD1. From germline, CDR1 is SGHDN and CDR2 FVKESK. The CDR3 is 15 amino acids. Trimming removed 4 bases from V and 7 bases from J; junction bases left unmatched: 9. Written as DNA, the CDR3 is TGTGCCAGCAGCCGGGGACAGGCCCTAAGGAATGAGCAGTTCTTC. Its protein product is CASSRGQALRNEQFF.

The V gene is TRBV18, the J gene TRBJ2-2; tentatively, D is TRBD1 (6 bases). V lost 3 bases to trimming and J lost 2 bases, with 10 bases between them. The CDR3 spans 15 residues. Germline V lookup: CDR1 KGHSH, CDR2 LQKENI. DNA of the CDR3: TGTGCCAGCTCACCGGGACAAACTAACACCGGGGAGCTGTTTTTT. Its translation: CASSPGQTNTGELFF.

The chain couples TRBV4-1 to TRBJ2-3, with 10 bases that match TRBD1. The CDR3 covers 18 residues. V lost 1 base and J lost 0; bases outside the gene matches: 7. CDR1 and CDR2 from the germline V gene are MGHRA and YSYEKL. CDR3 DNA sequence: TGCGCCAGCAGCCAAGTTGGGACAGGGGCGTCTAGCACAGATACGCAGTATTTT. Translated: CASSQVGTGASSTDTQYF.

This clone was seen just once. The chain links TRBV5-8 to TRBJ2-7, with 16 bases lining up with TRBD2. Germline V CDR1 and CDR2: SGHTS, YDEGEE. The CDR3 has 14 amino acids. V shed 10 bases and J 2 bases; nucleotides not matched to a gene: 3. CDR3 DNA sequence: TGTGCCGGCGGGACTAGCGGGAGGGCCTACGAGCAGTACTTC. Its translation: CAGGTSGRAYEQYF.

This chain joins TRBV3-1 (or the pseudogene TRBV3-2) and TRBJ1-6, with no clear D. V lost 0 bases to trimming and J lost 11 bases, with 8 bases between them. Germline CDR1 reads LGHDT; CDR2 reads YNNKEL (reference sequence). This CDR3 spans 13 amino acids. The CDR3 is CASSQEGRTPLHF. CDR3 sequence (DNA): TGTGCCAGCAGCCAAGAAGGGAGGACACCCCTCCACTTT.

This rearrangement joins TRBV10-2 to TRBJ2-1, with 13 bases fitting TRBD2. V trimming: 6 bases; J trimming: 0 bases; junction bases outside the gene matches: 11. The V gene's germline CDR1 is WSHSY and CDR2 SAAADI. This CDR3 has 19 residues. The CDR3 loop reads CASRELAGGVGSSYNEQFF. CDR3 sequence (DNA): TGCGCCAGCAGAGAACTAGCGGGAGGGGTGGGAAGCTCCTACAATGAGCAGTTCTTC.

The chain is built from TRBV6-5 and TRBJ1-2, with a possible D match to TRBD1 (6 bases). This CDR3 region has 13 residues. The V gene lost 6 bases and the J gene lost 2 bases, with 10 bases spanning the gap. CDR1 and CDR2 (germline): MNHEY, SVGAGI. The CDR3 nucleotides are TGTGCCAGCAGCCGAGGACAGAACTATGGCTACACCTTC. Protein: CASSRGQNYGYTF.